The present TCR beta chain was sequenced within a study of T cells in Graves' hyperthyroidism and ophthalmopathy. Study overall: Once the initial diagnosis was made, peripheral blood was obtained before any treatment.

Amplification yielded TCR beta CDR3 regions, with RNA transcripts as the source. The HTBI primer set served for first-round RT-PCR of the TCR CDR3. In TCRdb, the multiplex PCR reads were re-called with MiXCR into one record per CDR3 protein. The data show some 690,000 distinct CDR3 sequences, roughly 17% seen once. This clonotype was counted many times. Its antigen remains unknown. No ophthalmopathy progression within 18 months constituted stable Graves' hyperthyroidism. V lost 3 bases and J lost 1, with 7 bases in between. This CDR3 contains 14 residues. Regarding the study as a whole: Blood samples included most of the expanded thyroid clonotypes exceeding 0.001.

Material for sequencing was blood. The receptor's source is a middle-aged man with Graves' hyperthyroidism. The chain has TRBV12-3 or TRBV12-4 and TRBJ1-5; D remains unclear. The CDR3 sequence: CASSFGQSNQPQHF. The CDR3 DNA is TGTGCCAGCAGTTTTGGGCAGAGCAATCAGCCCCAGCATTTT.